Listed below are T cell receptor beta chains from one sample, sequenced in a study of prognosis after radiotherapy for stage I lung cancer. TCRdb ran MiXCR on the multiplex PCR reads and lists one entry per CDR3 protein. Of around 59,000 distinct CDR3 sequences in the sample, around 27% are singletons; the top ten hold 7.5%. The sample was PBMCs, taken before or after stereotactic body radiation therapy (not recorded which). These receptors were collected from a donor of 50 years or more with non-small cell lung cancer. The CDR3 runs from the conserved cysteine through the conserved F or W. A D gene is named only where the DNA matches it firmly. Clone size is shown for a subset of rows, as once, few, many or a class of expanded clone.

clone size	J gene	D gene	V gene	CDR3 protein	CDR3 DNA
.	TRBJ2-7	TRBD1	TRBV5-6	CASSPDRGPHEQYF	TGTGCCAGCAGCCCGGACAGGGGGCCCCACGAGCAGTACTTC
many	TRBJ2-5	.	TRBV10-3	CAISGAVGETQYF	TGTGCCATCAGTGGGGCTGTGGGAGAGACCCAGTACTTC
once	TRBJ1-1	TRBD1	TRBV7-2	CASSKDRGSGALF	TGTGCCAGCAGCAAGGACAGGGGAAGCGGCGCTTTATTT
many	TRBJ1-6	.	TRBV10-3	CAISESAGVRSPLHF	TGTGCCATCAGTGAGTCTGCGGGGGTGCGCTCACCCCTCCACTTT
many	TRBJ2-3	TRBD2	TRBV12-3/TRBV12-4	CASRTAGGTQYF	TGTGCCAGCAGAACCGCCGGGGGGACGCAGTATTTT
many	TRBJ1-4	.	TRBV6-2/TRBV6-3	CASTKAPNEKLFF	TGTGCCAGCACAAAGGCGCCTAATGAAAAACTGTTTTTT
many	TRBJ2-7	TRBD1	TRBV6-2/TRBV6-3	CASSYSGTGKVDEQYF	TGTGCCAGCAGTTACTCAGGGACAGGGAAAGTAGACGAGCAGTACTTC
many	TRBJ1-2	TRBD1	TRBV6-4	CASTPPTGIYGYTF	TGTGCCAGCACCCCTCCGACAGGGATCTATGGCTACACCTTC
.	TRBJ1-1	TRBD1	TRBV11-2	CASSSGQGLEAFF	TGTGCCAGCAGCTCCGGACAGGGCCTTGAAGCTTTCTTT
many	TRBJ1-1	.	TRBV20-1	CSSIRGSEAFF	TGCAGCTCAATTCGGGGGAGTGAAGCTTTCTTT
.	TRBJ2-6	.	TRBV19	CAIRPALRAANVLTF	TGTGCTATTAGACCCGCGCTCCGGGCGGCCAACGTCCTGACTTTC
many	TRBJ2-2	.	TRBV30	CAWSEQGRTGELFF	TGTGCCTGGAGCGAACAGGGTCGCACCGGGGAGCTGTTTTTT
many	TRBJ2-1	TRBD2	TRBV7-9	CASSYSGGLNNEQFF	TGTGCCAGCAGTTATAGCGGGGGGCTCAACAATGAGCAGTTCTTC
.	TRBJ2-3	TRBD1	TRBV19	CDSSRDRARTDTQYF	TGTGACAGTAGCCGGGACAGGGCCAGAACAGATACGCAGTATTTT
many	TRBJ2-7	.	TRBV11-2	CASSPTGNEQYF	TGTGCCAGCAGCCCCACCGGGAACGAGCAGTACTTC
many	TRBJ1-1	TRBD1	TRBV5-1	CASSLDRGTEAFF	TGCGCCAGCAGCCTCGACAGGGGCACTGAAGCTTTCTTT
once	TRBJ2-1	TRBD2	TRBV6-5	CASSYSGGSFSGGAMNEQFF	TGTGCCAGCAGTTACTCTGGTGGATCTTTTAGCGGGGGGGCCATGAATGAGCAGTTCTTC
many	TRBJ1-4	TRBD1	TRBV12-3/TRBV12-4	CASSRTGTNEKLFF	TGTGCCAGCAGCCGGACAGGAACTAATGAAAAACTGTTTTTT
many	TRBJ1-2	.	TRBV10-2	CASSEGADYGYTF	TGCGCCAGCAGTGAGGGGGCTGACTATGGCTACACCTTC
many	TRBJ2-4	.	TRBV6-2/TRBV6-3	CASSFNRELAKNIQYF	TGTGCCAGCAGTTTCAACAGGGAATTGGCCAAAAACATTCAGTACTTC
.	TRBJ1-1	.	TRBV7-8	CASSLGLKTEAFF	TGTGCCAGCAGCTTAGGGTTAAAAACTGAAGCTTTCTTT
many	TRBJ1-2	.	TRBV7-2	CASSPSRPDGLDGYTF	TGTGCCAGCAGCCCCTCAAGGCCCGACGGTCTAGATGGCTACACCTTC
many	TRBJ2-5	.	TRBV7-9	CASSLAEETQYF	TGTGCCAGCAGCTTGGCTGAAGAGACCCAGTACTTC
many	TRBJ2-6	.	TRBV6-1	CASSETGYSGANVLTF	TGTGCCAGCAGTGAAACAGGGTATTCTGGGGCCAACGTCCTGACTTTC
.	TRBJ1-2	.	TRBV7-2	CASSLVSVYCGGREYGYTF	TGTGCCAGCAGCTTAGTTTCCGTCTACTGTGGGGGGCGCGAATATGGCTACACCTTC